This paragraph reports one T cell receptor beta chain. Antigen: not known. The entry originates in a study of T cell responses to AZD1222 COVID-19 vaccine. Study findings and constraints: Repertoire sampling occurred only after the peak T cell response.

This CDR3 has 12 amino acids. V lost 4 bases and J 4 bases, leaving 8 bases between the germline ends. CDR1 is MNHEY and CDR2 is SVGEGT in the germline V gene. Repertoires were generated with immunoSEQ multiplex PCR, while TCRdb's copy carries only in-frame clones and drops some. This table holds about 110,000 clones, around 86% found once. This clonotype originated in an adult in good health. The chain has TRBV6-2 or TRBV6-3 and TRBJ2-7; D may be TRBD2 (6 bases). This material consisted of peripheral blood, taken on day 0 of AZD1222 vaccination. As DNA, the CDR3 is TGTGCCAGCAGTTCGGGACTTTACGAGCAGTACTTC. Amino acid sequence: CASSSGLYEQYF.